The 13 T cell receptor beta chains given below trace back to one sample, sequenced in a study of T cell responses to AZD1222 COVID-19 vaccine. The method was immunoSEQ multiplex PCR; TCRdb's version includes in-frame clones alone and lacks a portion of them. The sample has about 200,000 clones; 93% are singletons. The specimen comprised peripheral blood, sampled 28 days after the second AZD1222 dose. All receptors come from an adult who received the AZD1222 COVID-19 vaccine.

The V gene is TRBV3-1 (or the pseudogene TRBV3-2), the J gene TRBJ2-7; weak D call: TRBD2 (6 bases). V was trimmed by 4 bases and J by 3 bases, leaving 13 bases between them. Germline V CDR1 and CDR2: LGHDT, YNNKEL (reference sequence). The CDR3 is 14 amino acids. CDR3 sequence (DNA): TGTGCCAGCAGCCCATGGGTCGGGAGCTACGAGCAGTACTTC. Translating gives CASSPWVGSYEQYF.

Of note for this clone: Other DNA sequences of this sample code for an identical CDR3. The V call is TRBV28, the J call TRBJ1-5; D uncertain. The CDR3 has 15 amino acids. Trimming pared 6 bases from V and 0 bases from J, leaving 12 bases between. CDR1 MDHEN and CDR2 SYDVKM come from the germline V gene. CDR3 nucleotides: TGTGCCAGCAGCCTTGGAGGGAATAGCAATCAGCCCCAGCATTTT. It yields the protein CASSLGGNSNQPQHF. Together with reference TRBV28 and TRBJ1-5, the CDR3 gives the full variable domain: DVKVTQSSRYLVKRTGEKVFLECVQDMDHENMFWYRQDPGLGLRLIYFSYDVKMKEKGDIPEGYSVSREKKERFSLILESASTNQTSMYLCASSLGGNSNQPQHFGDGTRLSIL.

This chain joins TRBV6-1 and TRBJ1-6, with 7 nucleotides matching TRBD1. The CDR3 has 17 residues. Germline CDR1 and CDR2: MNHNS and SASEGT. J lost 2 bases, V lost 3 bases, and 7 bases had no gene match. The CDR3 here is CASSDPTGLTYNSPLHF. In DNA, the CDR3 is TGTGCCAGCAGTGATCCGACAGGGCTTACCTATAATTCACCCCTCCACTTT.

In its sample, this clone was seen once. The chain joins TRBV3-1 (or the pseudogene TRBV3-2) to TRBJ1-4; 11 positions agree with TRBD1. Unmatched junction bases numbered 11, after V lost 4 bases and J lost 7 bases. CDR3 length: 17 amino acids. Germline-derived CDR1 and CDR2 are LGHDT and YNNKEL (reference sequence). CDR3 region: CASSPGPSGTGGEKLFF. In nucleotides, the CDR3 is TGTGCCAGCAGCCCTGGTCCCTCCGGGACAGGGGGTGAAAAACTGTTTTTT.

J is TRBJ2-1 and V is TRBV7-2; D is perhaps TRBD2 (6 bases). The CDR3 is made up of 14 amino acids. Trimming stripped 1 base from V and 6 bases from J, with 10 bases between. Germline CDR1 SGHTA, CDR2 FQGNSA. CDR3 loop: CASSLGVAVNEQFF. For the CDR3, the DNA is TGTGCCAGCAGCTTAGGGGTAGCGGTCAATGAGCAGTTCTTC. The whole variable domain, remainder taken from reference TRBV7-2 and TRBJ2-1, is GAGVSQSPSNKVTEKGKDVELRCDPISGHTALYWYRQSLGQGLEFLIYFQGNSAPDKSGLPSDRFSAERTGGSVSTLTIQRTQQEDSAVYLCASSLGVAVNEQFFGPGTRLTVL.

This clone was counted between two and nine times. This chain joins TRBV11-2 and TRBJ1-1, with D possibly TRBD1 on 5 matching bases. The germline gives CDR1 SGHAT, CDR2 FQNNGV. The CDR3 loop spans 14 amino acids. Trimming removed 5 bases at V and 4 bases at J, with 14 bases between. DNA for the CDR3: TGTGCCAGCAGCACAGGCAACCGGGGCACTGAAGCTTTCTTT. This gives the protein CASSTGNRGTEAFF. Complete variable domain (other parts from reference TRBV11-2 and TRBJ1-1): EAGVAQSPRYKIIEKRQSVAFWCNPISGHATLYWYQQILGQGPKLLIQFQNNGVVDDSQLPKDRFSAERLKGVDSTLKIQPAKLEDSAVYLCASSTGNRGTEAFFGQGTRLTVV.

The CDR3 protein is CASSYSGRNVNSPLHF. DNA of the CDR3: TGTGCCAGCAGTTACTCAGGTCGGAACGTAAATTCACCCCTCCACTTT. This rearrangement joins TRBV6-5 to TRBJ1-6; D is ambiguous. Germline V gene data show CDR1 as MNHEY and CDR2 as SVGAGI. Trimming removed 0 bases from V and 7 bases from J, with 13 bases in between. CDR3 length equals 16 residues.

The chain has TRBV7-2 and TRBJ1-6; D remains unclear. CDR3 size: 16 residues. The germline V and J ends were trimmed by 5 bases and 0 bases, with 11 bases remaining between them. In germline, CDR1 is SGHTA, CDR2 FQGNSA. The CDR3 loop is CASSGRESSYNSPLHF. DNA for the CDR3: TGTGCCAGCAGCGGCCGGGAAAGCTCCTATAATTCACCCCTCCACTTT.

V is TRBV3-1 (or the pseudogene TRBV3-2) and J is TRBJ1-1; D unresolved. In germline, CDR1 is LGHDT, CDR2 YNNKEL (reference sequence). The CDR3 has 12 amino acids. Trimming took off 0 bases at V and 2 bases at J, with 1 base between the two ends. The CDR3 region has the DNA TGTGCCAGCAGCCAAGATAACACTGAAGCTTTCTTT. It codes for CASSQDNTEAFF.

The rearrangement joins TRBV6-4 to TRBJ1-2, with TRBD1 matching over 9 bases. This CDR3 has 14 residues. Germline loops: CDR1 MRHNA, CDR2 SNTAGT. V was clipped by 5 bases and J by 7 bases; unmatched bases: 8. The CDR3 DNA reads TGTGCCAGCAGTCCCGGGACAGGGTTTATTGGCTACACCTTC. Amino acid sequence: CASSPGTGFIGYTF.

This chain links TRBV3-1 (or the pseudogene TRBV3-2) with TRBJ1-2; weak D call: TRBD1 (5 bases). This CDR3 comprises 13 residues. With 6 bases removed from V and 4 bases from J, the gap between germline ends came to 12 bases. CDR1 and CDR2 from the germline V gene are LGHDT and YNNKEL (reference sequence). CDR3 loop: CASRGPDFYGYTF. CDR3 nucleotides: TGTGCCAGCAGGGGGCCCGACTTCTATGGCTACACCTTC.

This clone was observed once. In DNA, the CDR3 is TGTGCCAGCGCGTTAGCGGGGGGGATCGTCGCAGATACGCAGTATTTT. This encodes CASALAGGIVADTQYF. The chain joins TRBV7-3 to TRBJ2-3, with TRBD2 matching over 11 bases. This CDR3 comprises 16 residues. The V segment lost 8 bases and the J segment 4 bases; nucleotides outside the gene matches: 11. Germline V lookup: CDR1 SGHTA, CDR2 FQGTGA.

The chain combines TRBV7-8 with TRBJ1-1, with D unresolved. CDR3 length equals 14 residues. Germline-derived CDR1 and CDR2 are SGHVS and FQNEAQ. Trimming removed 4 bases at V and 4 bases at J, with 13 bases between. The CDR3 nucleotides read TGTGCCAGCAGCTCATCAAGGGTGAGCACTGAAGCTTTCTTT. Residues: CASSSSRVSTEAFF.